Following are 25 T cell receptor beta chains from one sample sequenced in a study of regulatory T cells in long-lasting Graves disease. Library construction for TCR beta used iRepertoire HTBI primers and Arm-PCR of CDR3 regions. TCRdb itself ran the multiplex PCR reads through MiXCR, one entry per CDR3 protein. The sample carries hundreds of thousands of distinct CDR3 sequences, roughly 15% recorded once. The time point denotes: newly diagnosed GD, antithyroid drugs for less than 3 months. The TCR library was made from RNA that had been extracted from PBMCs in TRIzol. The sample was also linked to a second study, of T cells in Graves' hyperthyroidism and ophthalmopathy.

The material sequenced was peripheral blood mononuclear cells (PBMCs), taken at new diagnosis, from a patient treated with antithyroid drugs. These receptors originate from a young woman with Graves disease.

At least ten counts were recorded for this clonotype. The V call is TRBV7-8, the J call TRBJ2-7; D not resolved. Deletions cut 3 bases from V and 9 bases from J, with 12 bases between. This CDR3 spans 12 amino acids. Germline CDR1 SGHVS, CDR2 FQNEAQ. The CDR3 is CASSFRIAGQYF. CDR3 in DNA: TGTGCCAGCAGCTTCCGGATAGCCGGGCAGTACTTC.

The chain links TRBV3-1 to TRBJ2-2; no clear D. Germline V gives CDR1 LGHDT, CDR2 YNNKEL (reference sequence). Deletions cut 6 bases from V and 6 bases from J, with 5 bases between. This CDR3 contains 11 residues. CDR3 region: CASRTAGELFF. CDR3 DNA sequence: TGTGCCAGCAGGACCGCCGGGGAGCTGTTTTTT.

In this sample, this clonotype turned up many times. The CDR3 sequence is CASSPRVVNSPLHF. The CDR3 nucleotides are TGTGCCAGCAGCCCCAGGGTGGTGAATTCACCCCTCCACTTT. The V and J genes are TRBV7-3 and TRBJ1-6; TRBD1 is a possible D gene (5 bases). This CDR3 has 14 amino acids. V was cut by 5 bases and J by 7 bases, with 12 bases left in between. Germline V CDR1 and CDR2: SGHTA, FQGTGA.

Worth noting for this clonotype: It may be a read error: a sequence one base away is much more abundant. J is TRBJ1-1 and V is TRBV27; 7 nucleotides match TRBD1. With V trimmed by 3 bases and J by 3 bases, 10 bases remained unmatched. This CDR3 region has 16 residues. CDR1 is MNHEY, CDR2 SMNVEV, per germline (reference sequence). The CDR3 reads CASSFYRQGGDTEAFF. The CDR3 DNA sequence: TGTGCCAGCAGTTTTTATCGCCAGGGGGGGGACACTGAAGCTTTCTTT.

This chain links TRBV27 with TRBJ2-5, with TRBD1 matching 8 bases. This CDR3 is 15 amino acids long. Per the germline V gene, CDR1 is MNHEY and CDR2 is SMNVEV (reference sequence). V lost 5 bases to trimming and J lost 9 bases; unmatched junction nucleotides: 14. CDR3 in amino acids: CASSPSGTGRLSQYF. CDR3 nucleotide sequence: TGTGCCAGCAGTCCCTCCGGGACAGGACGCTTGTCCCAGTACTTC.

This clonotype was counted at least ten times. This CDR3 reads CASKGTWSSYEQYF. The CDR3 coding sequence is TGTGCCAGCAAGGGGACGTGGAGCTCCTACGAGCAGTACTTC. The gene calls are TRBV2 and TRBJ2-7; TRBD1 or TRBD2 may be the D gene (5 bases each). CDR1 and CDR2 (germline): SNHLY, FYNNEI. V was pared by 7 bases and J by 0 bases, with 13 bases between. There are 14 residues in the CDR3.

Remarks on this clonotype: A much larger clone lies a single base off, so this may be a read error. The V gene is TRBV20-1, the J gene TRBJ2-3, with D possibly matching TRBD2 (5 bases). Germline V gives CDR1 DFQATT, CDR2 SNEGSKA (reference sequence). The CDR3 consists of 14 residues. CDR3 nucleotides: TGCAGTGCTAGGAGGGCGGCGCGCACAGATACGCAGAATTTT. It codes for CSARRAARTDTQNF.

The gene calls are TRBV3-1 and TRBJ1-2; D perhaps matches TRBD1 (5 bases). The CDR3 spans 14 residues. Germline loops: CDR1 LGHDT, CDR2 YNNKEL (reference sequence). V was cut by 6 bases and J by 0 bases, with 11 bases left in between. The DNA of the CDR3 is TGTGCCAGCAGGGACACTAGAGCTAACTATGGCTACACCTTC. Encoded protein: CASRDTRANYGYTF.

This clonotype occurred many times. The CDR3 DNA follows: TGTGCCAGCAGTTTTGAGAGTGGGAGGGCCAATGAGCAGTTCTTC. Protein sequence: CASSFESGRANEQFF. This sequence joins TRBV28 and TRBJ2-1; 7 bases match TRBD2. J gave up 6 bases and V 3 bases, and 8 bases lay outside the gene matches. Germline CDR1 is MDHEN and CDR2 is SYDVKM. The CDR3 is 15 residues long.

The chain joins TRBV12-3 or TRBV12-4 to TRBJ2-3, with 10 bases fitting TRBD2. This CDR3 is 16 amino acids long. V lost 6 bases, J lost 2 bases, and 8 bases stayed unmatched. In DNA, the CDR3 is TGTGCCAGCAGGCCCGTAGCGGGAGGACCCACAGATACGCAGTATTTT. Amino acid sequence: CASRPVAGGPTDTQYF.

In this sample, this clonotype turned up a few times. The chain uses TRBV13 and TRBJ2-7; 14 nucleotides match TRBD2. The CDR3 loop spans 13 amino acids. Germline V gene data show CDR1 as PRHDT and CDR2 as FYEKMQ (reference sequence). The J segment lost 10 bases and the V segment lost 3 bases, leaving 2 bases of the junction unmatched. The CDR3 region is CASSFGTSGRQYF. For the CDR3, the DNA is TGTGCCAGCAGCTTCGGGACTAGCGGGAGACAGTACTTC.

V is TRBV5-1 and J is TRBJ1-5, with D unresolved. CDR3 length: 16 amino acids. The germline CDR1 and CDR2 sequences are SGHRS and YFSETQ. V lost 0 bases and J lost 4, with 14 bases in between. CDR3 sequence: CASSLGGTETNQPQHF. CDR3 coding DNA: TGCGCCAGCAGCTTGGGTGGTACGGAGACTAATCAGCCCCAGCATTTT.

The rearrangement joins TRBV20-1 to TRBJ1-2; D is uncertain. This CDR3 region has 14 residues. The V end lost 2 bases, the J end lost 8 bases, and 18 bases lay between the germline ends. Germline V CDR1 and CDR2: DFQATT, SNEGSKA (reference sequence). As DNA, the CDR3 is TGCAGTGCTAGACCTTCGGGCCGCTGGGAGGGCTACACCTTC. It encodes CSARPSGRWEGYTF.

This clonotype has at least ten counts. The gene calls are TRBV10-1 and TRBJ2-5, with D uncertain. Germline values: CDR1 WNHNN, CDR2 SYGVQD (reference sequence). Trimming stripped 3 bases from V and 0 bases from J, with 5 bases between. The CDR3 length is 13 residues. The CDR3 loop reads CASSERYQETQYF. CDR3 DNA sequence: TGCGCCAGCAGTGAACGGTACCAAGAGACCCAGTACTTC.

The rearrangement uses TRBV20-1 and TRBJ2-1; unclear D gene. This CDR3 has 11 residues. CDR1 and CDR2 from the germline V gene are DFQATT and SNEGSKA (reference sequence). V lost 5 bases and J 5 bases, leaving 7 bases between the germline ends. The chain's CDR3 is CSAGENNEQFF. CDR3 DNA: TGCAGTGCTGGGGAAAACAATGAGCAGTTCTTC.

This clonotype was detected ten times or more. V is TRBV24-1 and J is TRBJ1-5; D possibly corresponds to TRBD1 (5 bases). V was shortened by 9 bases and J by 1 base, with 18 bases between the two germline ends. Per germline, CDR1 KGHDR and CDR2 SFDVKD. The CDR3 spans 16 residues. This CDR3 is CATVGQTKRSNQPQHF. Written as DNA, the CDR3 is TGTGCCACCGTTGGACAAACTAAGAGGAGCAATCAGCCCCAGCATTTT.

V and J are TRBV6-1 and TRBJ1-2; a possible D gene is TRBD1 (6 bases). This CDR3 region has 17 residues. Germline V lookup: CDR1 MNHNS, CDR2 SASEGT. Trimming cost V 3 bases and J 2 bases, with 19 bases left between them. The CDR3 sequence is CASSEKGSTGSNYGYTF. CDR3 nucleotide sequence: TGTGCCAGCAGTGAGAAGGGTAGCACAGGGTCCAACTATGGCTACACCTTC.

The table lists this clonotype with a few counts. The CDR3 sequence: CATSAARGGATQYF. CDR3 sequence (DNA): TGTGCCACCAGTGCCGCGCGGGGGGGTGCGACCCAGTACTTC. The V and J genes are TRBV24-1 and TRBJ2-5; 9 bases line up with TRBD2. The CDR3 contains 14 residues. The junction had 7 bases not matched to a gene; V was cut back by 5 bases and J by 7 bases. Looked up from germline, CDR1 is KGHDR and CDR2 is SFDVKD.

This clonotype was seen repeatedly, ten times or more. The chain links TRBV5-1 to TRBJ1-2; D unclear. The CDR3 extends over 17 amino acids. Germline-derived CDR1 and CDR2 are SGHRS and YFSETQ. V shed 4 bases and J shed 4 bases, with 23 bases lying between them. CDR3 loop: CASSAGVAVSRSYGYTF. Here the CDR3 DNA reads TGCGCCAGCAGCGCGGGCGTGGCAGTTTCTAGAAGCTATGGCTACACCTTC.

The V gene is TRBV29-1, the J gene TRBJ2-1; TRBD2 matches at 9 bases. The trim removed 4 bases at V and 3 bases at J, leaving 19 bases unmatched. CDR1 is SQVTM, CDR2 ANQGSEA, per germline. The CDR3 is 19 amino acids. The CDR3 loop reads CSVVGSLSAGGRVYNEQFF. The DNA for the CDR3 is TGCAGCGTTGTTGGTAGTCTCTCCGCGGGAGGGCGAGTCTACAATGAGCAGTTCTTC.

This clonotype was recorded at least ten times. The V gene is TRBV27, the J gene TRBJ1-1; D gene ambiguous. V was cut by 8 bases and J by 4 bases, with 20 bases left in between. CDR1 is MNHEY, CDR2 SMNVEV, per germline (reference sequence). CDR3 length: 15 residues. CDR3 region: CASGVTGARSTEAFF. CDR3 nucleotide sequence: TGTGCCAGCGGGGTTACGGGAGCGCGTAGCACTGAAGCTTTCTTT.

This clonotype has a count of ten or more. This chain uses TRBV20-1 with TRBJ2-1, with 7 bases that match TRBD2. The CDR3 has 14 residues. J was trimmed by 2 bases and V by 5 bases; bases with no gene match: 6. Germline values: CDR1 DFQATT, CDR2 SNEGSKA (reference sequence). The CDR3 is CSAAPSGPYNEQFF. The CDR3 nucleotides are TGCAGTGCTGCCCCTAGCGGACCCTACAATGAGCAGTTCTTC.

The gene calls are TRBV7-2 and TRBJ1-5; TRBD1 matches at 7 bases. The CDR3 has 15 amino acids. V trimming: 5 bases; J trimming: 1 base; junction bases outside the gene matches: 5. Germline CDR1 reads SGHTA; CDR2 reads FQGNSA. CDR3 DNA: TGTGCCAGCAGCCTGACAGGGTCGAGCAATCAGCCCCAGCATTTT. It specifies CASSLTGSSNQPQHF.

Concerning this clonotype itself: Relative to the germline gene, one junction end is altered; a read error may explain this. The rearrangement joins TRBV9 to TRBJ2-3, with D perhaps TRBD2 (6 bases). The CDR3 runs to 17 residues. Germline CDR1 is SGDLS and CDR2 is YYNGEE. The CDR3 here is CASSLAYGGVPIDTQYF. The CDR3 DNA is TGCGCCAGCAGCTTGGCCTACGGAGGGGTACCCATAGATACGCAGTATTTT.

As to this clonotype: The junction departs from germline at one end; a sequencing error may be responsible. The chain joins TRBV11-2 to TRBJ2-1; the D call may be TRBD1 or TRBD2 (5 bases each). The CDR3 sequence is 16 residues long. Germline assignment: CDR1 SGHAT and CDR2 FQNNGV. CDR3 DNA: TGTGCCAGCAGCTCCTTTTCCGGGGCCTCCTACAATAAGCAGTTCTTC. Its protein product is CASSSFSGASYNKQFF. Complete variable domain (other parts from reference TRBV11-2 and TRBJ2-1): EAGVAQSPRYKIIEKRQSVAFWCNPISGHATLYWYQQILGQGPKLLIQFQNNGVVDDSQLPKDRFSAERLKGVDSTLKIQPAKLEDSAVYLCASSSFSGASYNKQFFGPGTRLTVL.